These T cell receptor beta chains were read from a single sample in a study of cytomegalovirus exposure and HLA in healthy donors. TCRdb's table, derived via immunoSEQ multiplex PCR, lists solely in-frame clones and lacks some. The sample has about 110,000 clones; approximately 73% are singletons. The sequenced sample consisted of PBMCs. These receptors all stem from a man between 35 and 55 years old in good health and CMV-seronegative. CDR3s include the opening cysteine and the closing phenylalanine or tryptophan. Each record gives: clone size, J gene, D gene, CDR3 length, V gene, CDR3 DNA, CDR3 protein. A D gene is named only where the DNA matches it firmly. Only part of the rows carry a size: once, few, many, or a class if the clone is expanded.

once | TRBJ2-5 | . | 13 | TRBV6-5 | TGTGCCAGCAGTCTTAGACTAGAAGAGACCCAGTACTTC | CASSLRLEETQYF
. | TRBJ1-1 | . | 13 | TRBV7-6 | TGTGCCAGCAGCTTGAGGGCCGGGACTGAAGCTTTCTTT | CASSLRAGTEAFF
few | TRBJ2-3 | TRBD2 | 18 | TRBV4-3 | TGCGCCAGCAGCCAAGATAGGGCTAGCGGAGCTCCGTTAGATACGCAGTATTTT | CASSQDRASGAPLDTQYF
. | TRBJ1-2 | TRBD1 | 14 | TRBV5-1 | TGCGCCAGCGGAAGGGACAGGGATATCTATGGCTACACCTTC | CASGRDRDIYGYTF
. | TRBJ1-5 | TRBD1 | 14 | TRBV7-8 | TGTGCCAGCAGCTACGGGACAGGGGATCAGCCCCAGCATTTT | CASSYGTGDQPQHF
. | TRBJ1-4 | . | 14 | TRBV7-2 | TGTGCCAGCAGCTTAGGGGCAGGGACAGAAAAACTGTTTTTT | CASSLGAGTEKLFF
few | TRBJ1-2 | TRBD1 | 16 | TRBV28 | TGTGCCAGCAGCTTCGGGACAGCACACCCGGGGGCTGGCTACACCTTC | CASSFGTAHPGAGYTF
. | TRBJ2-7 | TRBD1 | 14 | TRBV30 | TGTGCCTGGAGCAAAGGACAGGGGGCGCGGGAGCAGTACTTC | CAWSKGQGAREQYF
. | TRBJ2-7 | TRBD1 | 15 | TRBV13 | TGTGCCAGCAGCTTAGGCGAGGCAGGGGGCTACGAGCAGTACTTC | CASSLGEAGGYEQYF
. | TRBJ1-5 | . | 17 | TRBV23-1 | TGCGCCAGCAGTCAGTCGTACGGAGGACGGAGCAATCAGCCCCAGCATTTT | CASSQSYGGRSNQPQHF
. | TRBJ2-3 | TRBD1 | 16 | TRBV10-3 | TGTGCCATCAGCGGTGGCGACAGGGGGCGGACAGATACGCAGTATTTT | CAISGGDRGRTDTQYF
. | TRBJ1-2 | TRBD1 | 15 | TRBV9 | TGTGCCAGCAGCCTCCCGACAGGGGAGCACTATGGCTACACCTTC | CASSLPTGEHYGYTF
. | TRBJ2-7 | TRBD1 | 13 | TRBV28 | TGTGCCAGCAGAACAGGGGCCTTATACGAGCAGTACTTC | CASRTGALYEQYF
. | TRBJ1-1 | TRBD1 | 15 | TRBV5-1 | TGCGCCAGCAGCTTGGGAATAACAGGGGGCACTGAAGCTTTCTTT | CASSLGITGGTEAFF
few | TRBJ1-1 | TRBD1 | 16 | TRBV19 | TGTGCCAGTAGTATACCGGGACAGGGGCGGTCCACTGAAGCTTTCTTT | CASSIPGQGRSTEAFF
. | TRBJ2-7 | . | 12 | TRBV11-2 | TGTGCCAGCAGCCCCGCAGTAGCCGAGCAGTACTTC | CASSPAVAEQYF
. | TRBJ1-1 | . | 10 | TRBV5-7 | TGTGCCAGCAGCAACGGTGAAGCTTTCTTT | CASSNGEAFF
. | TRBJ2-1 | . | 15 | TRBV9 | TGTGCCAGCAGCGTAGCTCCCGGGGCCTACAATGAGCAGTTCTTC | CASSVAPGAYNEQFF
. | TRBJ2-3 | . | 12 | TRBV6-5 | TGTGCCAGCAGGTCCCCAGCAGATACGCAGTATTTT | CASRSPADTQYF
. | TRBJ1-6 | TRBD1 | 16 | TRBV7-2 | TGTGCCAGCAGCTTAAACCCAACAGGGGCAAATTCACCCCTCCACTTT | CASSLNPTGANSPLHF
. | TRBJ1-4 | TRBD1 | 14 | TRBV7-9 | TGTGCCAGCAGCCCGGGACAGGGAAATGAAAAACTGTTTTTT | CASSPGQGNEKLFF
. | TRBJ2-2 | TRBD2 | 20 | TRBV4-1 | TGCGCCAGCAGCCCCTTCTCCCCGCTAGCGGGGGATGTGAACACCGGGGAGCTGTTTTTT | CASSPFSPLAGDVNTGELFF
. | TRBJ1-2 | . | 12 | TRBV30 | TGTGCCTGGAGTCCTCGGAACTATGGCTACACCTTC | CAWSPRNYGYTF
. | TRBJ2-5 | TRBD1 | 15 | TRBV29-1 | TGCAGCGTCACGGGACAGGGGGCGAGGAGTTCCGTCCAGTACTTC | CSVTGQGARSSVQYF
. | TRBJ2-5 | TRBD1 | 15 | TRBV27 | TGTGCCAGCAGACGGGGACAGGGGGCGCGAGAGACCCAGTACTTC | CASRRGQGARETQYF
. | TRBJ1-6 | . | 13 | TRBV7-9 | TGTGCCAGCAGCTTGTCAGGGTCTTCACCCCTCCACTTT | CASSLSGSSPLHF
. | TRBJ2-7 | TRBD1 | 16 | TRBV27 | TGTGCCAGCAGTATAAGACAGGGGACGGCTTGGGACGAGCAGTACTTC | CASSIRQGTAWDEQYF
. | TRBJ1-1 | TRBD1 | 15 | TRBV7-3 | TGTGCCAGCAGCTTAAGGGGACAGAAAGGAGGGGAAGCTTTCTTT | CASSLRGQKGGEAFF
. | TRBJ2-3 | TRBD2 | 16 | TRBV4-3 | TGCGCCAGCAGCCAAGATGCCGGGGGGGGAAGAGATACGCAGTATTTT | CASSQDAGGGRDTQYF
. | TRBJ2-4 | TRBD1 | 14 | TRBV28 | TGTGCCAGCAGTGGGACAGGGAAGATAAACATTCAGTACTTC | CASSGTGKINIQYF
. | TRBJ2-5 | TRBD2 | 17 | TRBV27 | TGTGCCAGCAGTTTGCTAGCGGGGGGCCAAACGGTTGAGACCCAGTACTTC | CASSLLAGGQTVETQYF
few | TRBJ1-2 | . | 12 | TRBV5-4 | TGTGCCAGCATAGACACGCTATATGGCTACACCTTC | CASIDTLYGYTF
. | TRBJ2-4 | . | 16 | TRBV7-2 | TGTGCCAGCAGCCCGGAACAGGGAAGCGTCAAAAACATTCAGTACTTC | CASSPEQGSVKNIQYF
. | TRBJ1-4 | TRBD1 | 16 | TRBV19 | TGTGCCAGTAGTATGCGTGGGACAGGGGACTATGAAAAACTGTTTTTT | CASSMRGTGDYEKLFF
. | TRBJ1-4 | TRBD1 | 15 | TRBV6-5 | TGTGCCAGCAGTTACTCCGGGACAGGGTTGGAAAAACTGTTTTTT | CASSYSGTGLEKLFF
. | TRBJ1-1 | . | 15 | TRBV27 | TGTGCCAGCAGCCCTGAGGGCTGGTATACCACTGAAGCTTTCTTT | CASSPEGWYTTEAFF
. | TRBJ2-6 | . | 18 | TRBV15 | TGTGCCACCAGCAGAGGGAGGGTGGGGCTAACTGGGGCCAACGTCCTGACTTTC | CATSRGRVGLTGANVLTF
. | TRBJ2-7 | TRBD1 | 16 | TRBV7-9 | TGTGCCAGCAGCTTACTGGGACAGGGTTCAATTCACGAGCAGTACTTC | CASSLLGQGSIHEQYF
. | TRBJ2-7 | TRBD1 | 15 | TRBV2 | TGTGCCAGCAGTGAATTGGGGACAGGGAGGGACGAGCAGTACTTC | CASSELGTGRDEQYF
. | TRBJ2-5 | . | 13 | TRBV7-2 | TGTGCCAGCAGCTCCATTTCCGGTGAGACCCAGTACTTC | CASSSISGETQYF
few | TRBJ2-7 | TRBD1 | 16 | TRBV6-5 | TGTGCCAGCAGTTACGGCGTCGGGACAGGGTTCTCCGAGCAGTACTTC | CASSYGVGTGFSEQYF
. | TRBJ1-5 | TRBD1 | 13 | TRBV7-2 | TGTGCCAGCAGCGGGGACAGAAATCAGCCCCAGCATTTT | CASSGDRNQPQHF
. | TRBJ2-1 | TRBD2 | 17 | TRBV2 | TGTGCCAGCAGGGGCCCTGGACTAGCGCCCTCCTACAATGAGCAGTTCTTC | CASRGPGLAPSYNEQFF
. | TRBJ1-6 | . | 17 | TRBV5-5 | TGTGCCAGCAGCTTACAGGCGTTGAGCTCCTATAATTCACCCCTCCACTTT | CASSLQALSSYNSPLHF